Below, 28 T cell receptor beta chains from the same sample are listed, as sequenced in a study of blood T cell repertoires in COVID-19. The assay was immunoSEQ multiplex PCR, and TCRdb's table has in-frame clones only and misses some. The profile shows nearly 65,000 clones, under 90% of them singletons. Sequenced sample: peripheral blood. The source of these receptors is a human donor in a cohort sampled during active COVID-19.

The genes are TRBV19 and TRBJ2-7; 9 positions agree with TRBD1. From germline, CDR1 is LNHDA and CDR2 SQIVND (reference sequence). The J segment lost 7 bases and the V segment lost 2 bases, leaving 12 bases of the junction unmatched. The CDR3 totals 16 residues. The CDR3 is CASSIHSGTGSREQYF. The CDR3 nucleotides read TGTGCCAGTAGTATACACTCGGGGACAGGGTCAAGGGAGCAGTACTTC.

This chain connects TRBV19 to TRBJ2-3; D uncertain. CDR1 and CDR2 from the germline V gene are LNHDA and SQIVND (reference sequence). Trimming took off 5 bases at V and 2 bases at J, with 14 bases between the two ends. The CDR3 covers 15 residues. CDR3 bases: TGTGCCAGTAGTCCCAACCGAGGTTTCACAGATACGCAGTATTTT. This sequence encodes CASSPNRGFTDTQYF.

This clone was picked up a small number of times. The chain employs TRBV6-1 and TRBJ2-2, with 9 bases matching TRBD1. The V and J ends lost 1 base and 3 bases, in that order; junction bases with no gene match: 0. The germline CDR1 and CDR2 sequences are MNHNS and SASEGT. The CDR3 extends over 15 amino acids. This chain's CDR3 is CASSEGTGDTGELFF. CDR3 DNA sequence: TGTGCCAGCAGTGAAGGGACAGGGGACACCGGGGAGCTGTTTTTT.

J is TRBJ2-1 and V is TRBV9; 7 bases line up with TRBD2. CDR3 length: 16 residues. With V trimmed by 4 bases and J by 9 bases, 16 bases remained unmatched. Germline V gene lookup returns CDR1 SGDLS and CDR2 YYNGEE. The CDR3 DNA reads TGTGCCAGCAGCTCCCTGATGGGGGGGGGTTCAGGTGAGCAGTTCTTC. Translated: CASSSLMGGGSGEQFF.

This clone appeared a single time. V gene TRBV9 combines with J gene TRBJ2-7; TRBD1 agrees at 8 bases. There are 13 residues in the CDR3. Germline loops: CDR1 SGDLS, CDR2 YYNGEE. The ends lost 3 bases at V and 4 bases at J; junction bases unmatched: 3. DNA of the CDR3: TGTGCCAGCAGCGAGGGACAGGTTTACGAGCAGTACTTC. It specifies CASSEGQVYEQYF. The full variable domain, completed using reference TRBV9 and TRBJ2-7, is DSGVTQTPKHLITATGQRVTLRCSPRSGDLSVYWYQQSLDQGLQFLIQYYNGEERAKGNILERFSAQQFPDLHSELNLSSLELGDSALYFCASSEGQVYEQYFGPGTRLTVT.

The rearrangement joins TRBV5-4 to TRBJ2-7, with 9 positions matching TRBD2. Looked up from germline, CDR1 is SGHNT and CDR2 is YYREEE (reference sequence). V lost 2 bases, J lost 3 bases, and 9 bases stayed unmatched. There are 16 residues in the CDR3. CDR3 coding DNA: TGTGCCAGCAGCTTTAGAATAGCGGGGGTGGGCTACGAGCAGTACTTC. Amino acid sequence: CASSFRIAGVGYEQYF.

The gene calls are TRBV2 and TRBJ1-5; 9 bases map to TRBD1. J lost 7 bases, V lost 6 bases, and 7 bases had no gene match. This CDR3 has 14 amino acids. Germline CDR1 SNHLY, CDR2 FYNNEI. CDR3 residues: CASRDRGGVQPQHF. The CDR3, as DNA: TGTGCCAGCAGGGACAGGGGAGGAGTCCAGCCCCAGCATTTT.

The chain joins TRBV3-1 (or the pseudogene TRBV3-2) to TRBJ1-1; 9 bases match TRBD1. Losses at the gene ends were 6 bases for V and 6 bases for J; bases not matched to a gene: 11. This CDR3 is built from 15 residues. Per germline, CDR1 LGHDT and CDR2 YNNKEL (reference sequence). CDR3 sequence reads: CASRIAQGAEPEAFF. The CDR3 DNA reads TGTGCCAGCAGAATAGCACAGGGGGCCGAGCCTGAAGCTTTCTTT.

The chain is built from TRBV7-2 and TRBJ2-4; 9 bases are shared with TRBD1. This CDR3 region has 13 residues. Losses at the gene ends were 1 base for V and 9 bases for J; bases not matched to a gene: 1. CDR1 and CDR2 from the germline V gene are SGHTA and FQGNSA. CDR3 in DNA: TGTGCCAGCAGCTTAGAGGGACAGGGCATTCAGTACTTC. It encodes CASSLEGQGIQYF.

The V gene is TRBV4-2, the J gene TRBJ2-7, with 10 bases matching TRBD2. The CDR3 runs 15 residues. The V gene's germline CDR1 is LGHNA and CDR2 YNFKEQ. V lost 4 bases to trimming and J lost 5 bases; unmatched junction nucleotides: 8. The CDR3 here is CASSPGGLANDEQYF. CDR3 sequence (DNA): TGTGCCAGCAGCCCGGGGGGACTAGCGAATGACGAGCAGTACTTC.

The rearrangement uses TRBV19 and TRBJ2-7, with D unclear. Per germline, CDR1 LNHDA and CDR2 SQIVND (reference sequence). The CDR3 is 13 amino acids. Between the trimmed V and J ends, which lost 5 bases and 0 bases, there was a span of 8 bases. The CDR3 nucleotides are TGTGCCAGTAGTTACCCGAGCTCCTACGAGCAGTACTTC. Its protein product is CASSYPSSYEQYF.

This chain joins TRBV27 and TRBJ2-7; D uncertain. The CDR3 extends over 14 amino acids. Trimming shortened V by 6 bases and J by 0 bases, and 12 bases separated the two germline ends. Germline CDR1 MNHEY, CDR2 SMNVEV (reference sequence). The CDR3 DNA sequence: TGTGCCAGCAGCCTCGGTGAAAGCTCCTACGAGCAGTACTTC. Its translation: CASSLGESSYEQYF.

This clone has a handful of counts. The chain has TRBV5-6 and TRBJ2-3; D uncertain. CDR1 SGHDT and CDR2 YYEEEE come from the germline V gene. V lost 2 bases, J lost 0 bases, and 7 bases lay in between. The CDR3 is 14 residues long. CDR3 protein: CASSFVGSTDTQYF. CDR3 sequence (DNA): TGTGCCAGCAGCTTCGTCGGGAGCACAGATACGCAGTATTTT.

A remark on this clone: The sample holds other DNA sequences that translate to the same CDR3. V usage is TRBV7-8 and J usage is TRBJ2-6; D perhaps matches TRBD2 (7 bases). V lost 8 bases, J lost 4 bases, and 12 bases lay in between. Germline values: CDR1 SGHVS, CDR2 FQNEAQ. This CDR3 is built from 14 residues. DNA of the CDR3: TGTGCCAGCGGGAGGGGGGCGGGGGCCAACGTCCTGACTTTC. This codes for CASGRGAGANVLTF.

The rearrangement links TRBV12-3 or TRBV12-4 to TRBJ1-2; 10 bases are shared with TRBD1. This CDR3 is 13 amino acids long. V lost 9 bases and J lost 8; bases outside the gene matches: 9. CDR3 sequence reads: CASGTLGQGGYTF. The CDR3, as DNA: TGTGCCAGTGGGACACTGGGACAGGGGGGCTACACCTTC.

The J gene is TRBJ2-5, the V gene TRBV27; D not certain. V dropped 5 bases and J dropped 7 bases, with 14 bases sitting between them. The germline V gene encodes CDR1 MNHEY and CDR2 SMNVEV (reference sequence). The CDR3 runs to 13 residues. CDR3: CASSPKPSGTQYF. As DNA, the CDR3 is TGTGCCAGCAGTCCGAAACCGTCAGGGACCCAGTACTTC.

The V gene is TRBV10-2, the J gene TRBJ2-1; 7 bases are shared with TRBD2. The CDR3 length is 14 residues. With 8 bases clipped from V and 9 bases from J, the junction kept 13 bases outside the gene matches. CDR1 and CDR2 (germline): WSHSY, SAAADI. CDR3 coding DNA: TGCGCCAGCGAACGATCTGCGGGAGAGTTTGAGCAGTTCTTC. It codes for CASERSAGEFEQFF.

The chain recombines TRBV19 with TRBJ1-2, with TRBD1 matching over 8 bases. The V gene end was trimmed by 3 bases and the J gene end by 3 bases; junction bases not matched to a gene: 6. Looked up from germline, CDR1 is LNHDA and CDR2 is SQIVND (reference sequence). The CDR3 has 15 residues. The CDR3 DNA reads TGTGCCAGTAGTATGGAGACGGACAGGGACTATGGCTACACCTTC. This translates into CASSMETDRDYGYTF.

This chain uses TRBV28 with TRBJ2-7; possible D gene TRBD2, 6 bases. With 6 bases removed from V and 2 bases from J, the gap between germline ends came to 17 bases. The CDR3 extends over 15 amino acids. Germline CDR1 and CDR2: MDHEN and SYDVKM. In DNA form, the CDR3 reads TGTGCCAGCAGGAGCCGGGACTCTCATCCCTACGAGCAGTACTTC. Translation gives CASRSRDSHPYEQYF.

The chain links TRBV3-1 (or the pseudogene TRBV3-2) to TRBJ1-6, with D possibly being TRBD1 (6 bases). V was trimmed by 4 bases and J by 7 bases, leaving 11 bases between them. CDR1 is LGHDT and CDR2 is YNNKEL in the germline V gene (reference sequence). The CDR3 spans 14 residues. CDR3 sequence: CASSLQGSNSPLHF. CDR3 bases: TGTGCCAGCAGCCTACAGGGCTCCAATTCACCCCTCCACTTT.

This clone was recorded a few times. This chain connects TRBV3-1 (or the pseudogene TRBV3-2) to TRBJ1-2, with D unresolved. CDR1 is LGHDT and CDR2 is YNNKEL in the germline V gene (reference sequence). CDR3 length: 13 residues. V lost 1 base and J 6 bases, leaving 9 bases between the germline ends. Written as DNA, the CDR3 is TGTGCCAGCAGCCAAGTCCCCAGAAATGGCTACACCTTC. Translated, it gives CASSQVPRNGYTF.

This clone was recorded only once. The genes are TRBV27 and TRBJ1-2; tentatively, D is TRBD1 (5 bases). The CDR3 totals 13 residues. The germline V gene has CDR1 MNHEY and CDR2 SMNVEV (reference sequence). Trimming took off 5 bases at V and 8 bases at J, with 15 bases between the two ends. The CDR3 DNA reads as TGTGCCAGCAGTCTAACCGGGGCGGGGGGCTACACCTTC. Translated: CASSLTGAGGYTF.

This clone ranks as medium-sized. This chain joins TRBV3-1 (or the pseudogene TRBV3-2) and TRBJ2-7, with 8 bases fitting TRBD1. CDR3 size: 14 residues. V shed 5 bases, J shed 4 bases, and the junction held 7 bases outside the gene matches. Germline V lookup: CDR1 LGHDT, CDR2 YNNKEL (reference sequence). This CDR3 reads CASSRGQVQYEQYF. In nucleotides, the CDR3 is TGTGCCAGCAGCAGGGGACAGGTACAGTACGAGCAGTACTTC.

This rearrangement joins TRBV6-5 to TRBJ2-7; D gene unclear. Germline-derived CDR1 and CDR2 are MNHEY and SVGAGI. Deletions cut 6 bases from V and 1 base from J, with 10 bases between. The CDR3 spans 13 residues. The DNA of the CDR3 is TGTGCCAGCAGCCCCGACATATCCTACGAGCAGTACTTC. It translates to CASSPDISYEQYF.

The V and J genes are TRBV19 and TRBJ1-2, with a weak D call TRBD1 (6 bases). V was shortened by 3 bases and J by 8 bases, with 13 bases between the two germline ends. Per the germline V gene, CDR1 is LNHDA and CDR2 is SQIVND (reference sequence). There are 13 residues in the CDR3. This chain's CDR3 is CASSIGAGAGYTF. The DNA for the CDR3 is TGTGCCAGTAGTATTGGGGCAGGGGCCGGCTACACCTTC.

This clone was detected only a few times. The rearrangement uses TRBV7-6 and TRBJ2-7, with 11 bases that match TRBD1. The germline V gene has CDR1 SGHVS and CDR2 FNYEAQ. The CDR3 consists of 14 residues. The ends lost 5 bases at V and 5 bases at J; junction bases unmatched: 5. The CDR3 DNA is TGTGCCAGCAGCGCAGGGACAGGGGGGCACGAGCAGTACTTC. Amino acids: CASSAGTGGHEQYF.

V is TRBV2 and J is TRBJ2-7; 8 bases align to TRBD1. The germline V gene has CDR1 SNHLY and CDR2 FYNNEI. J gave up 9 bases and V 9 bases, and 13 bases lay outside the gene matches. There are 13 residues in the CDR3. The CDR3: CASRGRGRPGQYF. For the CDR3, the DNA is TGTGCCAGTAGGGGCAGGGGGCGTCCAGGGCAGTACTTC.

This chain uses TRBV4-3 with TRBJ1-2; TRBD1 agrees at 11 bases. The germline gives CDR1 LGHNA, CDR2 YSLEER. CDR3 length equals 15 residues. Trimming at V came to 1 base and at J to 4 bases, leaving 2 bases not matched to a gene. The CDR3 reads CASSQGTGGVYGYTF. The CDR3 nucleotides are TGCGCCAGCAGCCAAGGGACAGGGGGCGTCTATGGCTACACCTTC.